This section outlines one T cell receptor beta chain sequence together with its context. Its antigen is still unknown. Germline-derived CDR1 and CDR2 are MDHEN and SYDVKM. The V gene lost 8 bases and the J gene lost 6 bases, with 16 bases spanning the gap. The CDR3 sequence is 13 residues long. Analyses pooled second doses at about 4 or about 12 weeks. The sample is drawn from a study of T cell responses to AZD1222 COVID-19 vaccine. Data came from immunoSEQ multiplex PCR; TCRdb stores just in-frame clones and leaves some out. Seen here are about 150,000 clones, 80% to 90% observed once, and the top ten hold roughly 10%. Notes on the study in general: Breadth and depth of Spike-specific TCRs rose after two AZD1222 doses. At study baseline, merely several AZD1222 recipients were seropositive. White British ancestry dominated among donors, who included more females, and clonal diversity was possibly underestimated.

The J gene is TRBJ1-2, the V gene TRBV28; D is perhaps TRBD1 (5 bases). The specimen comprised peripheral blood, sampled 28 days after the second AZD1222 dose. The sequence was collected from an adult who received the AZD1222 COVID-19 vaccine. The CDR3 region is CASDVWGGHGYTF. For the CDR3, the DNA is TGTGCCAGCGACGTCTGGGGCGGACATGGCTACACCTTC.